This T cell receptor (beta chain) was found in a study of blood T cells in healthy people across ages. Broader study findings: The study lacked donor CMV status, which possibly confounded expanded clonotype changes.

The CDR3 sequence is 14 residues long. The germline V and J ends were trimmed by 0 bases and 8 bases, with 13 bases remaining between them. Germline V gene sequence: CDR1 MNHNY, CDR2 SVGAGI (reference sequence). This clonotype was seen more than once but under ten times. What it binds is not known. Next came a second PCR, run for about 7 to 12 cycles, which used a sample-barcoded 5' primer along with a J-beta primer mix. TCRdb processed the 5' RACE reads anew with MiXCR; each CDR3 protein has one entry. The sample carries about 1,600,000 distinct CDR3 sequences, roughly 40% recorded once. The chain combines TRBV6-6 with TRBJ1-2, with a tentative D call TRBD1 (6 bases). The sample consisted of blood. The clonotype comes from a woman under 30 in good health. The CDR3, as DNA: TGTGCCAGCAGTTACTCGGCTCGCCAGGGGGGCTACACCTTC. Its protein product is CASSYSARQGGYTF.